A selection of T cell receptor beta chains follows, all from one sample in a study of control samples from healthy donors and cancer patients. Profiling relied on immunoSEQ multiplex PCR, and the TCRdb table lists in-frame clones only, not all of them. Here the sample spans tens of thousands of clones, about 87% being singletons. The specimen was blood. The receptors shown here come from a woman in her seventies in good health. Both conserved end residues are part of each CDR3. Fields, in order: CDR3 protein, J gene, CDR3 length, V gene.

CASSPGITEAFF | TRBJ1-1 | 12 | TRBV5-6
CASSLLGPETQYF | TRBJ2-5 | 13 | TRBV5-6
CASSAGDRGPYTF | TRBJ1-2 | 13 | TRBV25-1
CAWSVKNTEAFF | TRBJ1-1 | 12 | TRBV30
CATSETGNYEQYF | TRBJ2-7 | 13 | TRBV24-1
CASSGQGTYQETQYF | TRBJ2-5 | 15 | TRBV18
CASSSPSDKYNEQFF | TRBJ2-1 | 15 | TRBV6-5
CASSSGSGRGEDTQYF | TRBJ2-3 | 16 | TRBV7-2
CASSMWGGSGANVLTF | TRBJ2-6 | 16 | TRBV19
CASTNGVDREAFF | TRBJ1-1 | 13 | TRBV2
CASSRAGVTGTEAFF | TRBJ1-1 | 15 | TRBV5-1
CASSHPLREGTQYF | TRBJ2-5 | 14 | TRBV3-1/TRBV3-2
CASSLEPPGNTEAFF | TRBJ1-1 | 15 | TRBV5-4
CASSARLAGEGGELFF | TRBJ2-2 | 16 | TRBV9
CASSRTGAGTDTQYF | TRBJ2-3 | 15 | TRBV5-6
CASWSAGMPNEKLFF | TRBJ1-4 | 15 | TRBV6-6
CASPTGTGEGQPQHF | TRBJ1-5 | 15 | TRBV9
CASGAYGEAFF | TRBJ1-1 | 11 | TRBV2
CATSRDRASGNTIYF | TRBJ1-3 | 15 | TRBV15
CASSPRGGGRQPQHF | TRBJ1-5 | 15 | TRBV7-2
CASSLKGTGELFF | TRBJ2-2 | 13 | TRBV5-1
CASSPTTGLTGELFF | TRBJ2-2 | 15 | TRBV18
CASSGSRDSQGVQPQHF | TRBJ1-5 | 17 | TRBV12-1
CASRDDRVNQPQHF | TRBJ1-5 | 14 | TRBV19
CASSYSLGIHYGYTF | TRBJ1-2 | 15 | TRBV6-6
CASSRPGQSYEQYF | TRBJ2-7 | 14 | TRBV5-4
CASRAGTADNTEAFF | TRBJ1-1 | 15 | TRBV2
CASSPSSHQPQHF | TRBJ1-5 | 13 | TRBV6-6
CASSLTESYGYTF | TRBJ1-2 | 13 | TRBV12-3/TRBV12-4
CASRPRELYGYTF | TRBJ1-2 | 13 | TRBV6-5
CSATDATQYF | TRBJ2-5 | 10 | TRBV20-1
CASSPRTREAFF | TRBJ1-1 | 12 | TRBV6-5
CASSEEAGNTIYF | TRBJ1-3 | 13 | TRBV2
CASSLGPAGYGYTF | TRBJ1-2 | 14 | TRBV7-2
CASGVGAMNTEAFF | TRBJ1-1 | 14 | TRBV19
CASSEHGFSTGELFF | TRBJ2-2 | 15 | TRBV2
CASRLGPGSSYEQYF | TRBJ2-7 | 15 | TRBV19
CASSTGGWDTEAFF | TRBJ1-1 | 14 | TRBV19
CASIKESGTVAGYTF | TRBJ1-2 | 15 | TRBV19
CASSSLARGGETQYF | TRBJ2-5 | 15 | TRBV6-2/TRBV6-3
CASSGQGAKEAFF | TRBJ1-1 | 13 | TRBV7-3
CASSIRGEQFF | TRBJ2-1 | 11 | TRBV28
CASSELFRQGRDFF | TRBJ1-1 | 14 | TRBV6-1
CATSRDLGRGGGLRNSPLHF | TRBJ1-6 | 20 | TRBV15
CAISRDYQNSPLHF | TRBJ1-6 | 14 | TRBV10-3
CASSLRVEGSPLHF | TRBJ1-6 | 14 | TRBV11-2
CASSPNIGGVRNEQFF | TRBJ2-1 | 16 | TRBV7-2
CASSYGTGLVWQYF | TRBJ2-7 | 14 | TRBV6-6
CASGSGLANTGELFF | TRBJ2-2 | 15 | TRBV19
CASSQARLSYPF | TRBJ1-1 | 12 | TRBV3-1/TRBV3-2